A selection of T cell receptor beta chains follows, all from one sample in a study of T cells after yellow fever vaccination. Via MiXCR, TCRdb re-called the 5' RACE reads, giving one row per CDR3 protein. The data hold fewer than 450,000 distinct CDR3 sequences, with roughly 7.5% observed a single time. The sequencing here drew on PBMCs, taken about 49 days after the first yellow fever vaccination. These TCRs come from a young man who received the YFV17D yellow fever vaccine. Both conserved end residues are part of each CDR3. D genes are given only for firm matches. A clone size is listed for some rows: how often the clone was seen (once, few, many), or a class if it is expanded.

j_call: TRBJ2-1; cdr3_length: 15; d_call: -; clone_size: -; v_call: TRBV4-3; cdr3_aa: CASSQYRLLGNEQFF; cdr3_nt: TGCGCCAGCAGCCAATATCGCCTCCTTGGGAATGAGCAGTTCTTC
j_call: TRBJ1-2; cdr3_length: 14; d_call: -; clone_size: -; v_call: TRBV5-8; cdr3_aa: CASSLAGDQYGYTF; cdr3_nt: TGTGCCAGCAGCTTGGCTGGGGACCAATATGGCTACACCTTC
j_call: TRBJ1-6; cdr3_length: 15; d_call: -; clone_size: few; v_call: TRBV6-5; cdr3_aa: CASSYFQGGNSPLHF; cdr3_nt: TGTGCCAGCAGTTACTTTCAGGGTGGTAATTCACCCCTCCACTTT
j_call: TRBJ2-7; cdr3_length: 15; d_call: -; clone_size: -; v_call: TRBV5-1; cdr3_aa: CASSSNHRTVDEQYF; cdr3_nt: TGCGCCAGCAGCTCCAACCATCGGACAGTGGACGAGCAGTACTTC
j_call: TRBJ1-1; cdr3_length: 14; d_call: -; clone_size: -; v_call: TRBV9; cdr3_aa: CASSSGRVETEAFF; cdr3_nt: TGTGCCAGCAGCTCCGGTCGCGTAGAGACTGAAGCTTTCTTT
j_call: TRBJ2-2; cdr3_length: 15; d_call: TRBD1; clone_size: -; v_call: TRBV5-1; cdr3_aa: CASSRDRGETGELFF; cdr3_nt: TGCGCCAGCAGTCGAGACAGGGGTGAAACCGGGGAGCTGTTTTTT
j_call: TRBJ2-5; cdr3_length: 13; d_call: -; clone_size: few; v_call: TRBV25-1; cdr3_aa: CASSARTEETQYF; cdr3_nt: TGTGCCAGCAGTGCTCGGACAGAAGAGACCCAGTACTTC
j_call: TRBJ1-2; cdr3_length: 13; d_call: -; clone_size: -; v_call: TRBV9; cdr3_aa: CASSAQGRYGYTF; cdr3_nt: TGTGCCAGCAGCGCGCAGGGGAGGTATGGCTACACCTTC
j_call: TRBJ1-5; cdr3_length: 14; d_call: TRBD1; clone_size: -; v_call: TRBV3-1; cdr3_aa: CASSRGTGDQPQHF; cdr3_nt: TGTGCCAGCAGCCGGGGGACAGGCGATCAGCCCCAGCATTTT
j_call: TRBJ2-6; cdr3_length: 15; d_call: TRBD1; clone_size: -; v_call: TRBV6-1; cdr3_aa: CASRGTDSGANVLTF; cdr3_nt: TGTGCCAGCAGGGGGACAGACTCTGGGGCCAACGTCCTGACTTTC
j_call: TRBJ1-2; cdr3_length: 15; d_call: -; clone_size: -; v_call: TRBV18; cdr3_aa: CASSPLGNSNYGYTF; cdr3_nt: TGTGCCAGCTCACCTCTCGGGAATTCTAACTATGGCTACACCTTC
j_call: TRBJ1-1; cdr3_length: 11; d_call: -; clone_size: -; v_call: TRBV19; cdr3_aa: CASSIVTEAFF; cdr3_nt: TGTGCCAGTAGTATTGTCACTGAAGCTTTCTTT
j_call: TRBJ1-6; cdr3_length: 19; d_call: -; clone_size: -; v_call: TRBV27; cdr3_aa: CASASSYEGEGSYNSPLHF; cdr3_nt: TGTGCCAGCGCGTCGTCGTATGAGGGGGAAGGGTCCTATAATTCACCCCTCCACTTT
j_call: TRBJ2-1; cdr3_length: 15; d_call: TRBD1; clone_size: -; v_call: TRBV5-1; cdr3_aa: CASSPFLDRANEQFF; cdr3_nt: TGCGCCAGCAGCCCCTTTTTGGACAGGGCAAATGAGCAGTTCTTC
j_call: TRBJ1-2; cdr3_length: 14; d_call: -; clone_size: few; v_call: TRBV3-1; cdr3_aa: CASSHLGQTGGYTF; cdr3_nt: TGTGCCAGCAGCCACCTCGGACAGACGGGAGGCTACACCTTC
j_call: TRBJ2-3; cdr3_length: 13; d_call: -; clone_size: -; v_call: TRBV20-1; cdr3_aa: CSPGPHGTDTQYF; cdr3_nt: TGCAGCCCGGGACCCCACGGAACAGATACGCAGTATTTT
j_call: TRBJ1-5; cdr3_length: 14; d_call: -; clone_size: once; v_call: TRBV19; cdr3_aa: CASSRQGRNQPQHF; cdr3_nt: TGTGCCAGTAGTCGCCAGGGACGGAATCAGCCCCAGCATTTT
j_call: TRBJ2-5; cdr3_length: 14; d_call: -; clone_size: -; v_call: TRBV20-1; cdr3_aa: CSASAGGPPETQYF; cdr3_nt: TGCAGTGCCAGCGCCGGGGGACCTCCAGAGACCCAGTACTTC
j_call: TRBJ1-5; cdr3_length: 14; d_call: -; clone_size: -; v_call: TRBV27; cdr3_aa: CASSWGRSNQPQHF; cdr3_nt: TGTGCCAGCAGTTGGGGCAGGAGCAATCAGCCCCAGCATTTT
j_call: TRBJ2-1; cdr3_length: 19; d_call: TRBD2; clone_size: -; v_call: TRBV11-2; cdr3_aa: CASSSRTSGGTSSYNEQFF; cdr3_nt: TGTGCCAGCAGCTCCCGGACTAGCGGGGGGACCTCCTCCTACAATGAGCAGTTCTTC
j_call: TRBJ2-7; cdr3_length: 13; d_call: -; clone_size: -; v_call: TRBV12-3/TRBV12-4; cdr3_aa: CASQTVDSYEQYF; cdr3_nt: TGTGCCAGTCAGACAGTCGATTCCTACGAGCAGTACTTC
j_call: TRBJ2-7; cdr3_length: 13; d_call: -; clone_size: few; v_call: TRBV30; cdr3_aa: CAWTGNGRPEQYF; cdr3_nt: TGTGCCTGGACGGGAAACGGCAGACCCGAGCAGTACTTC
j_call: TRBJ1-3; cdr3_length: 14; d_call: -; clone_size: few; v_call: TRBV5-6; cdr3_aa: CASRYGSSGNTIYF; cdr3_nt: TGTGCCAGCAGATACGGGAGCTCTGGAAACACCATATATTTT
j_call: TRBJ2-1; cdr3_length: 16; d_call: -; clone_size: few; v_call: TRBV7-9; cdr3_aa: CASSPPSPQDYNEQFF; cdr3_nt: TGTGCCAGCAGCCCCCCCTCTCCTCAGGACTACAATGAGCAGTTCTTC
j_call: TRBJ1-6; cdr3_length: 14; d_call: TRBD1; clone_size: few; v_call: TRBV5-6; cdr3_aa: CASSLIQGVRSLHF; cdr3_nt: TGTGCCAGCAGCTTGATCCAGGGGGTCCGATCCCTCCACTTT
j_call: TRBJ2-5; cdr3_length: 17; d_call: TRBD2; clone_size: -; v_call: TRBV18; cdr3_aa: CASSPLYLAEIGETQYF; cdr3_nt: TGTGCCAGCTCACCGTTATACCTAGCGGAAATCGGGGAGACCCAGTACTTC
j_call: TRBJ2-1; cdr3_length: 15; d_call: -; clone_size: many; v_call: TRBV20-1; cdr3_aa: CSARDLAGPYNEQFF; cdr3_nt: TGCAGTGCTAGAGATTTGGCGGGGCCCTACAATGAGCAGTTCTTC
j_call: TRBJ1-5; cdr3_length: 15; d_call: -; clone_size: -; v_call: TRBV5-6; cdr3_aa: CASSLAANSNQPQHF; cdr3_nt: TGTGCCAGCAGCTTGGCAGCGAATAGCAATCAGCCCCAGCATTTT
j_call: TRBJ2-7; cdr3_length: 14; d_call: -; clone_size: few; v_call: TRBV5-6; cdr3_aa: CASSILGAGNEQYF; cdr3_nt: TGTGCCAGCAGCATACTCGGGGCAGGGAACGAGCAGTACTTC
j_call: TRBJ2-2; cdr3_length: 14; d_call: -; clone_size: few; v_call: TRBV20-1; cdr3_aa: CSAVLAKNTGELFF; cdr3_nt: TGCAGTGCGGTTCTAGCTAAGAACACCGGGGAGCTGTTTTTT
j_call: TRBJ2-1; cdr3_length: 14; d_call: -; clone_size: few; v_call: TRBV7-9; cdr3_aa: CASSLGRGAIEQFF; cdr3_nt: TGTGCCAGCAGCCTAGGCAGGGGGGCTATTGAGCAGTTCTTC
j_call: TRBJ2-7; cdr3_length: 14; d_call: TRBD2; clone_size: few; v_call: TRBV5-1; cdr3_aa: CASSLAAGAYEQYF; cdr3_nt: TGCGCCAGCAGCTTGGCAGCGGGGGCCTACGAGCAGTACTTC
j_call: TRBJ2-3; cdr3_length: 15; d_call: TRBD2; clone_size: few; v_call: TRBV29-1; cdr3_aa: CSVESSGISTDTQYF; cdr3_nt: TGCAGCGTCGAGTCTAGCGGGATTAGCACAGATACGCAGTATTTT
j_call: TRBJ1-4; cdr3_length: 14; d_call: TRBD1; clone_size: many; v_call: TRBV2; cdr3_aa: CASTSQGDKEKLFF; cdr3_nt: TGTGCCAGCACCTCGCAGGGGGATAAGGAAAAACTGTTTTTT
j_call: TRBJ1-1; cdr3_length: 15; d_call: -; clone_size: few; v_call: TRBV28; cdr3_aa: CASRGPGGLNTEAFF; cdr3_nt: TGTGCCAGCAGGGGACCGGGGGGACTGAACACTGAAGCTTTCTTT
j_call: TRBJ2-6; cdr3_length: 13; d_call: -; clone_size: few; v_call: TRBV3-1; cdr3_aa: CASSQPGANVLTF; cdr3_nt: TGTGCCAGCAGCCAGCCTGGGGCCAACGTCCTGACTTTC
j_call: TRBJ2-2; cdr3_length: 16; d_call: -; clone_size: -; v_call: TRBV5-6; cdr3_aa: CASSLGFATHTGELFF; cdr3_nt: TGTGCCAGCAGCTTAGGTTTCGCAACGCACACCGGGGAGCTGTTTTTT